This TCR beta chain emerged from a study of blood T cell repertoires in COVID-19. Profiled with immunoSEQ multiplex PCR; TCRdb holds only in-frame clones, not every one. The sample has approximately 100,000 clones, roughly 87% seen once. The CDR3 loop spans 13 amino acids. Looked up from germline, CDR1 is SEHNR and CDR2 is FQNEAQ (reference sequence). V was trimmed by 5 bases and J by 6 bases, leaving 11 bases between them. The receptor was derived from a woman older than 75 in a cohort sampled during active COVID-19. This chain joins TRBV7-9 and TRBJ2-1; possible D gene TRBD2, 6 bases. The sequenced sample consisted of peripheral blood. Written as DNA, the CDR3 is TGTGCCAGCAGCCCCGGGACTTTCAATGAGCAGTTCTTC. This codes for CASSPGTFNEQFF.